These 15 T cell receptor beta chains were sequenced from one sample in a study of blood T cells in healthy people across ages. Sample-barcoded 5' priming and a J-beta primer mix drove a second PCR of roughly 6 to 12 cycles. TCRdb re-called the 5' RACE reads through MiXCR, storing one row per CDR3 protein. The sample records about 770,000 distinct CDR3 sequences, under 45% being singletons. Sequenced sample: blood. These TCRs come from a man aged 60 to 75 in good health.

This clonotype was picked up one time. The chain uses TRBV27 and TRBJ2-7; TRBD2 matches 7 bases. After removal of 5 bases from V and 7 bases from J, the junction contained 8 bases not matched to a gene. Germline V gene data show CDR1 as MNHEY and CDR2 as SMNVEV (reference sequence). The CDR3 loop spans 13 amino acids. As DNA, the CDR3 is TGTGCCAGCAGTCCAACTAGCGTCGGGGAGCAGTACTTC. Amino acid sequence: CASSPTSVGEQYF.

This chain uses TRBV6-5 with TRBJ2-1; D is perhaps TRBD1 (6 bases). The CDR3 is 17 residues long. V lost 0 bases to trimming and J lost 0 bases, with 12 bases between them. Germline assignment: CDR1 MNHEY and CDR2 SVGAGI. The CDR3 protein is CASSYSYRDSSYNEQFF. DNA of the CDR3: TGTGCCAGCAGTTACTCCTACAGGGATAGCTCCTACAATGAGCAGTTCTTC.

This chain connects TRBV5-6 to TRBJ2-4; D is uncertain. The CDR3 length is 14 residues. V lost 4 bases and J lost 8, with 16 bases in between. CDR1 and CDR2 (germline): SGHDT, YYEEEE. The CDR3 spells CASSNRLVADIQYF. CDR3 nucleotide sequence: TGTGCCAGCAGCAACCGACTGGTGGCGGACATTCAGTACTTC. Full variable domain (missing parts from reference TRBV5-6 and TRBJ2-4): DAGVTQSPTHLIKTRGQQVTLRCSPKSGHDTVSWYQQALGQGPQFIFQYYEEEERQRGNFPDRFSGHQFPNYSSELNVNALLLGDSALYLCASSNRLVADIQYFGAGTRLSVL.

The chain uses TRBV12-3 or TRBV12-4 and TRBJ1-6; D call uncertain. The length of the CDR3 is 14 residues. The germline V and J ends were trimmed by 7 bases and 6 bases, with 13 bases remaining between them. CDR3 sequence reads: CASIRGELNSPLHF. The CDR3 DNA is TGTGCCAGCATCCGAGGAGAACTTAATTCACCCCTCCACTTT.

The V and J genes are TRBV5-1 and TRBJ2-7; 10 bases align to TRBD2. There are 15 residues in the CDR3. The V gene end was trimmed by 3 bases and the J gene end by 3 bases; junction bases not matched to a gene: 6. The germline gives CDR1 SGHRS, CDR2 YFSETQ. The CDR3 is CASSSWTSGIYEQYF. For the CDR3, the DNA is TGCGCCAGCAGCTCTTGGACTAGCGGTATCTACGAGCAGTACTTC. Full variable domain (outside the CDR3, taken from reference TRBV5-1 and TRBJ2-7): KAGVTQTPRYLIKTRGQQVTLSCSPISGHRSVSWYQQTPGQGLQFLFEYFSETQRNKGNFPGRFSGRQFSNSRSEMNVSTLELGDSALYLCASSSWTSGIYEQYFGPGTRLTVT.

The chain carries TRBV29-1 and TRBJ2-2, with 7 bases identical to TRBD1. V trimming: 6 bases; J trimming: 4 bases; junction bases outside the gene matches: 8. Germline V gives CDR1 SQVTM, CDR2 ANQGSEA. The CDR3 is 14 residues long. The CDR3 sequence: CSVLRQGVTGELFF. In DNA form, the CDR3 reads TGCAGCGTCCTCCGACAGGGCGTCACCGGGGAGCTGTTTTTT.

This clonotype was seen a few times. This chain uses TRBV7-2 with TRBJ2-2; no definite D call. V was clipped by 5 bases and J by 3 bases, with 13 bases between them. CDR1 SGHTA and CDR2 FQGNSA come from the germline V gene. The length of the CDR3 is 15 residues. CDR3 DNA sequence: TGTGCCAGCAGCAAGCAACAAGTTTACACCGGGGAGCTGTTTTTT. It encodes CASSKQQVYTGELFF.

The chain has TRBV30 and TRBJ2-5; D may match TRBD1 or TRBD2 (5 bases each). The CDR3 runs 13 residues. The V and J ends lost 0 bases and 4 bases respectively, with 9 bases between them. Per the germline V gene, CDR1 is GTSNPN and CDR2 is SVGIG (reference sequence). CDR3 DNA: TGTGCCTGGAGTGTAGTTGGGGGAGAGACCCAGTACTTC. It specifies CAWSVVGGETQYF.

The chain recombines TRBV12-3 or TRBV12-4 with TRBJ2-3; 8 nucleotides line up with TRBD2. V dropped 5 bases and J dropped 10; count of bases not matched to a gene: 11. The CDR3 extends over 14 amino acids. The CDR3 DNA follows: TGTGCCAGCAGTGTCAGAGCGGGGGCGGATGCGCAGTATTTT. This sequence encodes CASSVRAGADAQYF.

This sequence joins TRBV5-1 and TRBJ2-3; a possible D gene is TRBD1 (5 bases). Trimming removed 6 bases at V and 3 bases at J, with 14 bases between. The CDR3 is 14 residues long. Germline V lookup: CDR1 SGHRS, CDR2 YFSETQ. As DNA, the CDR3 is TGCGCCAGCACTCCAGGGATGGAGACAGATACGCAGTATTTT. It codes for CASTPGMETDTQYF. Using reference TRBV5-1 and TRBJ2-3 for the parts outside the CDR3, the full variable domain is KAGVTQTPRYLIKTRGQQVTLSCSPISGHRSVSWYQQTPGQGLQFLFEYFSETQRNKGNFPGRFSGRQFSNSRSEMNVSTLELGDSALYLCASTPGMETDTQYFGPGTRLTVL.

This clonotype was found once. V gene TRBV20-1 combines with J gene TRBJ2-2; D is ambiguous. Trimming left V 1 base short and J 4 bases short, with 1 base between. Per germline, CDR1 DFQATT and CDR2 SNEGSKA (reference sequence). The CDR3 contains 11 residues. The CDR3 reads CSARATGELFF. CDR3 in DNA: TGCAGTGCTAGAGCCACCGGGGAGCTGTTTTTT.

The rearrangement joins TRBV5-1 to TRBJ2-5, with no clear D. The end of the DNA aligns better with TRBJ2-7, so the J call may be wrong. CDR1 is SGHRS and CDR2 is YFSETQ in the germline V gene. The CDR3 consists of 15 residues. The CDR3 DNA is TGCGCCAGCAGCTCTTGGACGGGTCCAACCTACGAGCAGTACTTC. Translating it yields CASSSWTGPTYEQYF.

In its sample, this clonotype was seen a few times. The V gene is TRBV29-1, the J gene TRBJ2-1; D unresolved. The CDR3 spans 11 residues. V dropped 0 bases and J dropped 9 bases, with 6 bases sitting between them. Germline-derived CDR1 and CDR2 are SQVTM and ANQGSEA. The DNA of the CDR3 is TGCAGCGTTGAAGATGGAAGTGAGCAGTTCTTC. Its translation: CSVEDGSEQFF.

This clonotype was seen only a few times. This chain uses TRBV12-3 or TRBV12-4 with TRBJ2-3, with 8 nucleotides matching TRBD1. This CDR3 spans 16 amino acids. With 1 base clipped from V and 1 base from J, the junction kept 4 bases outside the gene matches. The CDR3 sequence is CASSLVPGQGTDTQYF. The CDR3 coding sequence is TGTGCCAGCAGTTTAGTTCCGGGACAGGGCACAGATACGCAGTATTTT.

The V and J genes are TRBV7-2 and TRBJ2-4; 10 nucleotides agree with TRBD2. Trimming took 5 bases from V and 12 from J; bases not matched to a gene: 7. CDR1 and CDR2 from the germline V gene are SGHTA and FQGNSA. The CDR3 covers 13 residues. The CDR3 coding sequence is TGTGCCAGCAGCCCCAACCTAGCGGGGGATCAGTACTTC. Translation gives CASSPNLAGDQYF.